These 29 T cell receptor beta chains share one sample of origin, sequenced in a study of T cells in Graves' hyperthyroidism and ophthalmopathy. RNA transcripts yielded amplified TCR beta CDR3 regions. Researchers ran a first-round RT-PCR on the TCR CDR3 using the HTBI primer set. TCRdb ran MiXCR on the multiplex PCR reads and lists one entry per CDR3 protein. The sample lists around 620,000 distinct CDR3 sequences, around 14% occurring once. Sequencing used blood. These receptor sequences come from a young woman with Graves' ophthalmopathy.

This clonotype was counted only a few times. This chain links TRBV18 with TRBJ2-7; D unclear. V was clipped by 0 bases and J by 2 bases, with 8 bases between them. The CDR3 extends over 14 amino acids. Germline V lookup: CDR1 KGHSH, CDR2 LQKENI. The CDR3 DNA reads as TGTGCCAGCTCACCACCGGACCAAACCTACGAGCAGTACTTC. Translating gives CASSPPDQTYEQYF.

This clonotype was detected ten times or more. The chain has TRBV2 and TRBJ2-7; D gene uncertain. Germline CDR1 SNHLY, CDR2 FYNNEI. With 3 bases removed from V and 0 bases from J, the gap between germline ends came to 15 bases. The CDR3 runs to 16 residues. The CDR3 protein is CASSDRDLVSSYEQYF. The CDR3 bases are TGTGCCAGCAGTGACCGCGATTTGGTAAGCTCCTACGAGCAGTACTTC.

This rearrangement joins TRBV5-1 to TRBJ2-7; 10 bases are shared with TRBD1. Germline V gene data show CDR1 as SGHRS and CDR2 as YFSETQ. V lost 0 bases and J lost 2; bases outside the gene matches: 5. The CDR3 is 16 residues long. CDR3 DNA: TGCGCCAGCAGCTTGGGGCCCGGGACAGGGGCCTACGAGCAGTACTTC. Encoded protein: CASSLGPGTGAYEQYF.

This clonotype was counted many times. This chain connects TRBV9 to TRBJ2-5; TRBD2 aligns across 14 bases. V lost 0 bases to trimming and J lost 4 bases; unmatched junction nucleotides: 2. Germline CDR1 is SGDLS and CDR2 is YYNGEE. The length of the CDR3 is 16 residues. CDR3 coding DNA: TGTGCCAGCAGCGTAGGACTAGCGGGAGGGCCAGAGACCCAGTACTTC. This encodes CASSVGLAGGPETQYF. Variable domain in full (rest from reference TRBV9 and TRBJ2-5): DSGVTQTPKHLITATGQRVTLRCSPRSGDLSVYWYQQSLDQGLQFLIQYYNGEERAKGNILERFSAQQFPDLHSELNLSSLELGDSALYFCASSVGLAGGPETQYFGPGTRLLVL.

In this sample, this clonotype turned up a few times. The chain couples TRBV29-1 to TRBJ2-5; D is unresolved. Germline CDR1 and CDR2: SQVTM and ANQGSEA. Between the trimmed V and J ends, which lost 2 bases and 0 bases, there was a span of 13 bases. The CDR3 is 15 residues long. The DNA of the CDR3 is TGCAGCGTTGAACGCCGAGGCACCTACCAAGAGACCCAGTACTTC. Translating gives CSVERRGTYQETQYF.

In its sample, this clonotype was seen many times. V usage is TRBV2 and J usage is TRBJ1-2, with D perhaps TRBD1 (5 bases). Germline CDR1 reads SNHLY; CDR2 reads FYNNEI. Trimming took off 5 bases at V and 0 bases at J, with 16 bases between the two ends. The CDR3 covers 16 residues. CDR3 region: CASSWQGGMTNYGYTF. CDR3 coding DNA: TGTGCCAGCAGTTGGCAGGGAGGAATGACTAACTATGGCTACACCTTC.

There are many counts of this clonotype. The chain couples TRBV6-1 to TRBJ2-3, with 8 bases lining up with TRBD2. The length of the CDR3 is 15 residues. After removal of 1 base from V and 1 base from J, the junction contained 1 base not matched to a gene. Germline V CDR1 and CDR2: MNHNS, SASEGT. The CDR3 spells CASSEEAGGTDTQYF. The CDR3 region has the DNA TGTGCCAGCAGTGAAGAAGCGGGAGGCACAGATACGCAGTATTTT.

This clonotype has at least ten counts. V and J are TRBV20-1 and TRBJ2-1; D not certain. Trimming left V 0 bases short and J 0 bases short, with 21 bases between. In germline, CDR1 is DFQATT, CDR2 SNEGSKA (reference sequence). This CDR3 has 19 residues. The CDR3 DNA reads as TGCAGTGCTAGAGATATTACGAAAGCCGATCAGTTCTCCTACAATGAGCAGTTCTTC. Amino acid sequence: CSARDITKADQFSYNEQFF.

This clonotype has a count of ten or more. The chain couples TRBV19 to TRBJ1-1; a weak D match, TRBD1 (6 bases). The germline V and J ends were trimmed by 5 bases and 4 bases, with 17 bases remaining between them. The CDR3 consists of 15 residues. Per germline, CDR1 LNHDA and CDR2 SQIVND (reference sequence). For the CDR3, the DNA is TGTGCCAGTAGTGTCAACACAGGGTGGAGCACTGAAGCTTTCTTT. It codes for CASSVNTGWSTEAFF.

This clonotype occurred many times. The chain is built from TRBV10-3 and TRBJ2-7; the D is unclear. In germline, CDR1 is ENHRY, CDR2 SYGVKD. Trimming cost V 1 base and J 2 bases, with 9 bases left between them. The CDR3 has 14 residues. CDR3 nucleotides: TGTGCCATCAGTGAGTGGCAGGAAACCTACGAGCAGTACTTC. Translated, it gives CAISEWQETYEQYF.

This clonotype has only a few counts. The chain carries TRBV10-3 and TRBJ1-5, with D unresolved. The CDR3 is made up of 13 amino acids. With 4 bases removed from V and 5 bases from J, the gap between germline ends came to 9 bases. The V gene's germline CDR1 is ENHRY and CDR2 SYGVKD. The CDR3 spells CAISGSNDQPQHF. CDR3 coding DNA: TGTGCCATCAGTGGATCGAATGATCAGCCCCAGCATTTT.

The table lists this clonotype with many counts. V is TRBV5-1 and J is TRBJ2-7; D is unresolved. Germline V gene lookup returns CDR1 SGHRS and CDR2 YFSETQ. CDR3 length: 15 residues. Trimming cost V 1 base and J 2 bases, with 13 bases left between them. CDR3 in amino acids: CASSLSAGAAYEQYF. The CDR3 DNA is TGCGCCAGCAGCTTGTCGGCAGGTGCCGCCTACGAGCAGTACTTC.

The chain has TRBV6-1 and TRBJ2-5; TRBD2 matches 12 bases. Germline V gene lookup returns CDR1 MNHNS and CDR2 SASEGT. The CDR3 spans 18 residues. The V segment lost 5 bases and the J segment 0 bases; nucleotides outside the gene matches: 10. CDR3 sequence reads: CASSLLAGGPRDQETQYF. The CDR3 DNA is TGTGCCAGCAGTCTTCTAGCGGGAGGGCCTAGGGACCAAGAGACCCAGTACTTC.

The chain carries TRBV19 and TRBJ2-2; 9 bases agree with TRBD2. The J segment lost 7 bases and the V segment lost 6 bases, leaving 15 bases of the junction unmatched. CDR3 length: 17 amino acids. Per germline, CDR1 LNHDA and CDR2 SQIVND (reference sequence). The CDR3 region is CASSPSVGLAAGGELFF. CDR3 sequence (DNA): TGTGCCAGTAGCCCGTCCGTGGGACTAGCCGCAGGCGGGGAGCTGTTTTTT.

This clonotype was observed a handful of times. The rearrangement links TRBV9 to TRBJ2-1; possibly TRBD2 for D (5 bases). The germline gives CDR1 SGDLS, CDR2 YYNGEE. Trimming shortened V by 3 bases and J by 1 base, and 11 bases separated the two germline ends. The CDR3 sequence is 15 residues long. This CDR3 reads CASSESLASYNEQFF. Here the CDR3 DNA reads TGTGCCAGCAGCGAGTCGTTAGCGTCCTACAATGAGCAGTTCTTC.

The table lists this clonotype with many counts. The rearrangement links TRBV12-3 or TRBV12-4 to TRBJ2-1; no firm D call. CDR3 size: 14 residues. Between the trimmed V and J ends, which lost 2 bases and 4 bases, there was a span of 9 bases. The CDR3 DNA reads TGTGCCAGCAGTTTACGCCGCGTTTACAATGAGCAGTTCTTC. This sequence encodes CASSLRRVYNEQFF.

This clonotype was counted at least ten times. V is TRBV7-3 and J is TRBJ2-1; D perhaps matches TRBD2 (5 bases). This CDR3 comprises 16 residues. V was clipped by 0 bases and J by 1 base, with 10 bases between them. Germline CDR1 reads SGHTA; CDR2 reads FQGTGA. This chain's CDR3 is CASSLTLSGSYNEQFF. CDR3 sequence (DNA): TGTGCCAGCAGCTTAACCCTAAGCGGATCCTACAATGAGCAGTTCTTC.

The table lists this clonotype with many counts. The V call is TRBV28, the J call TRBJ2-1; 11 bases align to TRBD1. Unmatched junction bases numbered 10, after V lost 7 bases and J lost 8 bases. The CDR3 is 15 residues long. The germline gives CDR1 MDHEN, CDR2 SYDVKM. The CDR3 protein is CASTVPGQGGDEQFF. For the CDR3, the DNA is TGTGCCAGCACCGTACCGGGACAGGGGGGTGATGAGCAGTTCTTC.

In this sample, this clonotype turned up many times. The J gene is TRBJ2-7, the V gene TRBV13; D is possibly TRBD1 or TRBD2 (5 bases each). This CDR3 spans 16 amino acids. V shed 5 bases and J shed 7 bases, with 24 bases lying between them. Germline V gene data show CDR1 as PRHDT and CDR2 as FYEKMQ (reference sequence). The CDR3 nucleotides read TGTGCCAGCAGCGTAATCCGGGACGGACTTTCGAGGGAGCAGTACTTC. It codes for CASSVIRDGLSREQYF.

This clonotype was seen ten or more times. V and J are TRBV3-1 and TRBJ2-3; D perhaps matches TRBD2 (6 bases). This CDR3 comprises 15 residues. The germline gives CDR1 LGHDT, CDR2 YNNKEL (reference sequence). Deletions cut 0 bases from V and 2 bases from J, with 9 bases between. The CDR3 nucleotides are TGTGCCAGCAGCCAAGACTTAGCGGCCACAGATACGCAGTATTTT. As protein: CASSQDLAATDTQYF.

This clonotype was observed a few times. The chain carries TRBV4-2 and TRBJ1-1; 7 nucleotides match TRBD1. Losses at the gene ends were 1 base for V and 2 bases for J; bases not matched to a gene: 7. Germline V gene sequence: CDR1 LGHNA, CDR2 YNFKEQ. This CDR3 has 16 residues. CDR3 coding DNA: TGTGCCAGCAGCCAAGGACAGGGAAGTGGAAACACTGAAGCTTTCTTT. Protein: CASSQGQGSGNTEAFF.

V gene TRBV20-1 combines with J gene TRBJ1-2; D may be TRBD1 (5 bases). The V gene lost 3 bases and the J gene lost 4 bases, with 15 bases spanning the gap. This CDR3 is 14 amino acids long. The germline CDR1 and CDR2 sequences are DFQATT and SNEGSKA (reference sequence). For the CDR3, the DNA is TGCAGTGCTAGGGACACCACCCTACCCTATGGCTACACCTTC. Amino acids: CSARDTTLPYGYTF.

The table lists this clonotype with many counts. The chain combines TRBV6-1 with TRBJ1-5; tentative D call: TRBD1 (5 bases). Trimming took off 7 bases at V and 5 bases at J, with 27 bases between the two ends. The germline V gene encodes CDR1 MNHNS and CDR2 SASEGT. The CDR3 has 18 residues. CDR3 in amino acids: CASTRGWGDGPLDQPQHF. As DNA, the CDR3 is TGTGCCAGCACCAGAGGGTGGGGGGACGGCCCCCTCGATCAGCCCCAGCATTTT.

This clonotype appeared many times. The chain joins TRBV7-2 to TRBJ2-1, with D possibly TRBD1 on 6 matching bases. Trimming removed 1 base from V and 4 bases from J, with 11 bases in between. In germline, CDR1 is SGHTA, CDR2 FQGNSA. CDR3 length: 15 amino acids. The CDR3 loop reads CASSLGQGQYNEQFF. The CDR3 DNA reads TGTGCCAGCAGCTTAGGTCAGGGGCAATACAATGAGCAGTTCTTC. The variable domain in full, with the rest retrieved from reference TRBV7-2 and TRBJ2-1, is GAGVSQSPSNKVTEKGKDVELRCDPISGHTALYWYRQSLGQGLEFLIYFQGNSAPDKSGLPSDRFSAERTGGSVSTLTIQRTQQEDSAVYLCASSLGQGQYNEQFFGPGTRLTVL.

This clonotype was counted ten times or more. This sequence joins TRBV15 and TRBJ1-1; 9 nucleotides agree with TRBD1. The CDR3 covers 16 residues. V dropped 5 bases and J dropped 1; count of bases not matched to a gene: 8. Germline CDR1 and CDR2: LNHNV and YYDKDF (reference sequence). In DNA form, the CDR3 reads TGTGCCACCAGCCGTCCCGGGACAGGGCCGAACACTGAAGCTTTCTTT. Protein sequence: CATSRPGTGPNTEAFF.

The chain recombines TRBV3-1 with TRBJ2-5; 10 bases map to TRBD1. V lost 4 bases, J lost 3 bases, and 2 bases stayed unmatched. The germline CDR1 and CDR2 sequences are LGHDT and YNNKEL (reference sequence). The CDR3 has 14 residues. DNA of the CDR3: TGTGCCAGCAGCCGGACAGGGGGAAAAGAGACCCAGTACTTC. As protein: CASSRTGGKETQYF.

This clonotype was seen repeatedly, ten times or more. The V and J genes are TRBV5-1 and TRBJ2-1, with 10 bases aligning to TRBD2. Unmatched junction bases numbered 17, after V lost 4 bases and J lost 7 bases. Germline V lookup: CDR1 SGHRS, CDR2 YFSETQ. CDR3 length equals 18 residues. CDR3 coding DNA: TGCGCCAGCAGCCTGAATGGGGCTAGCGGGAGTGGTAGAAATGAGCAGTTCTTC. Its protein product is CASSLNGASGSGRNEQFF. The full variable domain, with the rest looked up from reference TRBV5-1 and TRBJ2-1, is KAGVTQTPRYLIKTRGQQVTLSCSPISGHRSVSWYQQTPGQGLQFLFEYFSETQRNKGNFPGRFSGRQFSNSRSEMNVSTLELGDSALYLCASSLNGASGSGRNEQFFGPGTRLTVL.

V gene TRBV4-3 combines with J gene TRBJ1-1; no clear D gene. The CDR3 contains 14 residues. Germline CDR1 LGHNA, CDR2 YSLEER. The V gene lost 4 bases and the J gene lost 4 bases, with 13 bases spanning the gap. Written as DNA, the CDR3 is TGCGCCAGCAGCCCCCACTACCGGGGCACTGAAGCTTTCTTT. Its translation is CASSPHYRGTEAFF.

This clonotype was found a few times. CDR3 in DNA: TGTGCCAGCAGTCCGGGGCTCAGTTCCCCCCACGTAACTGAAGCTTTCTTT. The encoded protein is CASSPGLSSPHVTEAFF. The chain recombines TRBV7-8 with TRBJ1-1; TRBD1 is a possible D gene (5 bases). With 6 bases removed from V and 5 bases from J, the gap between germline ends came to 25 bases. Germline-derived CDR1 and CDR2 are SGHVS and FQNEAQ. The CDR3 is made up of 17 amino acids.